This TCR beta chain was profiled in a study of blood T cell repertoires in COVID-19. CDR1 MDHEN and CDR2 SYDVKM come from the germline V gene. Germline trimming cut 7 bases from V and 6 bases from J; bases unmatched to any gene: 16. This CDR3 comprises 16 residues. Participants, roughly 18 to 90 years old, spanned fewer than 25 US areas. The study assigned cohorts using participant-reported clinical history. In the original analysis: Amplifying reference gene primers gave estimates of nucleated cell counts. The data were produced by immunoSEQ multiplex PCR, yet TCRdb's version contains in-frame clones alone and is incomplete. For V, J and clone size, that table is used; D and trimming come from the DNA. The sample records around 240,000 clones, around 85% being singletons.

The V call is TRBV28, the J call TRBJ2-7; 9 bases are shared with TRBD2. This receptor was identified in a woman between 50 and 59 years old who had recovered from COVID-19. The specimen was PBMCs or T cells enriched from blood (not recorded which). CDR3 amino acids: CASTAAGSGSPGEQYF. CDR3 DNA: TGTGCCAGCACCGCCGCGGGTAGCGGGAGCCCTGGCGAGCAGTACTTC.